The 29 T cell receptor beta chains in this list originate from one sample, sequenced in a study of radiotherapy plus CTLA-4 blockade in lung cancer. Sequencing used immunoSEQ multiplex PCR; TCRdb keeps in-frame clones, though not all of them. The sample yields more than 55,000 clones, about 80% seen once. The material was peripheral blood, obtained from a patient treated with radiotherapy plus ipilimumab. Receptor source: a human donor with non-small cell lung cancer whose response to radiotherapy plus ipilimumab could not be evaluated.

The chain joins TRBV30 to TRBJ1-1; 7 nucleotides agree with TRBD1. V lost 0 bases, J lost 4 bases, and 5 bases stayed unmatched. CDR1 GTSNPN and CDR2 SVGIG come from the germline V gene (reference sequence). This CDR3 is built from 14 residues. CDR3 bases: TGTGCCTGGAGTGTACAGGGGTACGGCACTGAAGCTTTCTTT. Its protein product is CAWSVQGYGTEAFF.

V usage is TRBV19 and J usage is TRBJ1-6; 10 bases map to TRBD1. Looked up from germline, CDR1 is LNHDA and CDR2 is SQIVND (reference sequence). The CDR3 is 15 amino acids. V was pared by 5 bases and J by 14 bases, with 12 bases of the junction left unmatched. Here the CDR3 reads CASSPAGTGDRALHF. CDR3 DNA sequence: TGTGCCAGTAGTCCCGCCGGGACAGGGGATCGAGCCCTCCACTTT.

This clone was seen just once. The V gene is TRBV4-3, the J gene TRBJ1-2; 7 bases agree with TRBD1. V lost 1 base and J lost 7; bases outside the gene matches: 12. Per the germline V gene, CDR1 is LGHNA and CDR2 is YSLEER. The CDR3 totals 16 residues. The CDR3 here is CASSQGGGGQTRGYTF. The CDR3 bases are TGCGCCAGCAGCCAAGGGGGTGGGGGACAGACACGTGGCTACACCTTC.

The V call is TRBV28, the J call TRBJ1-5, with 7 bases lining up with TRBD1. The CDR3 is 15 residues long. J lost 3 bases, V lost 5 bases, and 7 bases had no gene match. CDR1 is MDHEN, CDR2 SYDVKM, per germline. CDR3 DNA: TGTGCCAGCAGTACCCCACAGGGGACCAATCAGCCCCAGCATTTT. Protein sequence: CASSTPQGTNQPQHF.

This clone was picked up a small number of times. The rearrangement links TRBV7-2 to TRBJ2-3; D perhaps matches TRBD2 (6 bases). The CDR3 spans 16 residues. V was shortened by 2 bases and J by 3 bases, with 15 bases between the two germline ends. Germline V lookup: CDR1 SGHTA, CDR2 FQGNSA. The CDR3 nucleotides are TGTGCCAGCAGCTTATTAGGTGTTAGCGGAACAGATACGCAGTATTTT. Its protein product is CASSLLGVSGTDTQYF.

This chain uses TRBV5-1 with TRBJ2-5; D is ambiguous. Germline CDR1 is SGHRS and CDR2 is YFSETQ. The CDR3 covers 13 residues. V was shortened by 1 base and J by 0 bases, with 4 bases between the two germline ends. CDR3 in DNA: TGCGCCAGCAGCTTGCAGTACCAAGAGACCCAGTACTTC. Protein: CASSLQYQETQYF.

This chain uses TRBV6-6 with TRBJ2-3; TRBD2 matches 7 bases. Germline V gene lookup returns CDR1 MNHNY and CDR2 SVGAGI (reference sequence). The CDR3 loop spans 15 amino acids. J was trimmed by 2 bases and V by 2 bases; bases with no gene match: 4. The CDR3 DNA follows: TGTGCCAGCAGTTACGGGGAGGGGAACACAGATACGCAGTATTTT. As protein: CASSYGEGNTDTQYF.

This chain links TRBV28 with TRBJ2-1, with D maybe TRBD2 (6 bases). CDR3 length equals 11 residues. V lost 6 bases to trimming and J lost 12 bases, with 12 bases between them. Germline CDR1 MDHEN, CDR2 SYDVKM. The CDR3 DNA sequence: TGTGCCAGCAGCATTAGGCGGGGGCAGTTCTTC. Its protein product is CASSIRRGQFF.

This sequence joins TRBV9 and TRBJ2-3, with TRBD2 identical over 10 bases. Trimming removed 1 base from V and 1 base from J; junction bases left unmatched: 0. This CDR3 region has 15 residues. The V gene's germline CDR1 is SGDLS and CDR2 YYNGEE. Here the CDR3 reads CASSVLAGGTDTQYF. Written as DNA, the CDR3 is TGTGCCAGCAGCGTACTAGCGGGAGGCACAGATACGCAGTATTTT. The full variable domain, its missing parts supplied by reference TRBV9 and TRBJ2-3, is DSGVTQTPKHLITATGQRVTLRCSPRSGDLSVYWYQQSLDQGLQFLIQYYNGEERAKGNILERFSAQQFPDLHSELNLSSLELGDSALYFCASSVLAGGTDTQYFGPGTRLTVL.

A single count supports this clone. The rearrangement uses TRBV28 and TRBJ1-2; TRBD1 aligns across 12 bases. Trimming removed 6 bases from V and 3 bases from J; junction bases left unmatched: 5. The CDR3 runs 15 residues. The germline CDR1 and CDR2 sequences are MDHEN and SYDVKM. The CDR3 DNA reads as TGTGCCAGCAGCACCGGGACAGGGGGCGACTATGGCTACACCTTC. Translation: CASSTGTGGDYGYTF.

This sequence joins TRBV9 and TRBJ2-3; TRBD1 aligns across 8 bases. Trimming took 0 bases from V and 0 from J; bases not matched to a gene: 3. Germline CDR1 is SGDLS and CDR2 is YYNGEE. The CDR3 contains 16 residues. The CDR3 sequence: CASSVEGQDSTDTQYF. CDR3 nucleotides: TGTGCCAGCAGCGTAGAGGGACAGGATAGCACAGATACGCAGTATTTT.

The chain has TRBV4-2 and TRBJ2-3, with D perhaps matching TRBD1 (5 bases). Trimming stripped 1 base from V and 4 bases from J, with 15 bases between. Per the germline V gene, CDR1 is LGHNA and CDR2 is YNFKEQ. There are 16 residues in the CDR3. The CDR3 is CASSQAPQGTADTQYF. CDR3 DNA sequence: TGTGCCAGCAGCCAAGCCCCTCAGGGTACAGCAGATACGCAGTATTTT.

The CDR3 nucleotides are TGTGCCCCGTCTTGGGGACTCTTCGAGCAGTACTTC. It translates to CAPSWGLFEQYF. The chain joins TRBV19 to TRBJ2-7; D is possibly TRBD2 (6 bases). Germline-derived CDR1 and CDR2 are LNHDA and SQIVND (reference sequence). V was shortened by 11 bases and J by 6 bases, with 17 bases between the two germline ends. This CDR3 is built from 12 residues.

This clone was detected only once. The chain is built from TRBV4-1 and TRBJ2-3; the match to TRBD2 covers 7 bases. After removal of 4 bases from V and 0 bases from J, the junction contained 4 bases not matched to a gene. Germline V gene sequence: CDR1 MGHRA, CDR2 YSYEKL. The CDR3 sequence is 15 residues long. CDR3 sequence: CASSPREASTDTQYF. CDR3 bases: TGCGCCAGCAGCCCCCGGGAGGCTAGCACAGATACGCAGTATTTT.

The rearrangement uses TRBV27 and TRBJ2-7, with 7 bases fitting TRBD1. V lost 0 bases and J lost 5; bases outside the gene matches: 7. Germline assignment: CDR1 MNHEY and CDR2 SMNVEV (reference sequence). The CDR3 is made up of 15 amino acids. CDR3 protein: CASSLSTTGSNEQYF. The CDR3, as DNA: TGTGCCAGCAGTTTATCAACGACAGGGTCCAACGAGCAGTACTTC.

V gene TRBV19 combines with J gene TRBJ2-7; a weak D match, TRBD2 (5 bases). Germline CDR1 is LNHDA and CDR2 is SQIVND (reference sequence). The germline V and J ends were trimmed by 3 bases and 5 bases, with 17 bases remaining between them. The CDR3 contains 15 residues. CDR3 protein: CASSMSLAGNDEQYF. The CDR3 DNA reads TGTGCCAGTAGTATGTCCCTGGCGGGTAACGACGAGCAGTACTTC. Complete variable domain (other parts from reference TRBV19 and TRBJ2-7): DGGITQSPKYLFRKEGQNVTLSCEQNLNHDAMYWYRQDPGQGLRLIYYSQIVNDFQKGDIAEGYSVSREKKESFPLTVTSAQKNPTAFYLCASSMSLAGNDEQYFGPGTRLTVT.

The chain is built from TRBV19 and TRBJ2-5; 7 nucleotides align to TRBD1. Germline trimming cut 7 bases from V and 5 bases from J; bases unmatched to any gene: 10. The CDR3 has 14 residues. Germline lookup yields CDR1 LNHDA and CDR2 SQIVND (reference sequence). In DNA form, the CDR3 reads TGTGCCAGTAATGACCATCAAGGGGGCGAGACCCAGTACTTC. Translation gives CASNDHQGGETQYF.

In this sample, this clone turned up once. The chain recombines TRBV7-2 with TRBJ2-3, with TRBD2 as a possible D gene (5 bases). The CDR3 runs to 15 residues. Germline V gene data show CDR1 as SGHTA and CDR2 as FQGNSA. V lost 4 bases and J 8 bases, leaving 19 bases between the germline ends. CDR3 DNA: TGTGCCAGCAGCTCCGGACTGGGGAACACCGGTACGCAGTATTTT. It specifies CASSSGLGNTGTQYF.

This clone was counted a single time. The V gene is TRBV11-2, the J gene TRBJ1-2, with 7 bases matching TRBD1. CDR1 and CDR2 from the germline V gene are SGHAT and FQNNGV. The CDR3 loop spans 14 amino acids. With 1 base clipped from V and 4 bases from J, the junction kept 3 bases outside the gene matches. CDR3 amino acids: CASSLVGTVYGYTF. The CDR3 DNA follows: TGTGCCAGCAGCTTAGTAGGGACAGTCTATGGCTACACCTTC.

V is TRBV25-1 and J is TRBJ1-1; D might be TRBD1 (5 bases). Germline V gene data show CDR1 as MGHDK and CDR2 as SYGVNS. The CDR3 totals 14 residues. With 4 bases removed from V and 5 bases from J, the gap between germline ends came to 14 bases. This CDR3 reads CASSALGGGTEAFF. CDR3 DNA sequence: TGTGCCAGCAGTGCCCTGGGGGGTGGAACTGAAGCTTTCTTT.

The V call is TRBV21-1, the J call TRBJ2-7; the DNA was not compared with TRBD1, the D call given in the table. TRBV21-1 is termed a pseudogene. The length of the CDR3 is 13 residues. The CDR3 region is CASSPRDRGREYF. The DNA of the CDR3 is TGTGCCAGCAGCCCAAGGGACAGGGGGAGGGAGTACTTC.

This clone was detected a few times. In the same sample, other DNA sequences code for this CDR3. The chain recombines TRBV19 with TRBJ1-2, with D hard to call. The germline CDR1 and CDR2 sequences are LNHDA and SQIVND (reference sequence). V shed 4 bases and J shed 2 bases, with 8 bases lying between them. This CDR3 is built from 13 residues. The CDR3 protein is CASSSTQNYGYTF. The CDR3, as DNA: TGTGCCAGTAGTAGCACACAGAACTATGGCTACACCTTC.

This clone has more than one count but fewer than ten. The chain carries TRBV5-5 and TRBJ1-2; D is perhaps TRBD1 (6 bases). V lost 0 bases to trimming and J lost 7 bases, with 10 bases between them. Germline CDR1 reads SGHKS; CDR2 reads YYEKEE (reference sequence). The CDR3 totals 13 residues. CDR3 DNA: TGTGCCAGCAGCTTGGGCGGGGGCGGTGGCTACACCTTC. Residues: CASSLGGGGGYTF.

The rearrangement links TRBV28 to TRBJ2-2; perhaps TRBD2 as D (6 bases). Germline assignment: CDR1 MDHEN and CDR2 SYDVKM. The CDR3 totals 15 residues. V lost 8 bases to trimming and J lost 1 base, with 14 bases between them. The CDR3 DNA is TGTGCCAGCTACCGGCAGGGACTGAACACCGGGGAGCTGTTTTTT. Protein product: CASYRQGLNTGELFF. Filled out from reference TRBV28 and TRBJ2-2, the complete variable domain reads DVKVTQSSRYLVKRTGEKVFLECVQDMDHENMFWYRQDPGLGLRLIYFSYDVKMKEKGDIPEGYSVSREKKERFSLILESASTNQTSMYLCASYRQGLNTGELFFGEGSRLTVL.

The chain recombines TRBV19 with TRBJ2-6; D unclear. Germline V gene sequence: CDR1 LNHDA, CDR2 SQIVND (reference sequence). Trimming pared 5 bases from V and 1 base from J, leaving 9 bases between. The CDR3 has 15 residues. DNA of the CDR3: TGTGCCAGTAGTTTCGCTATGTCTGGGGCCAACGTCCTGACTTTC. Translating gives CASSFAMSGANVLTF.

The CDR3 bases are TGTGCCACCAGCAACCAGGACAGAACTAGCACAGATACGCAGTATTTT. It is translated as CATSNQDRTSTDTQYF. The V gene is TRBV15, the J gene TRBJ2-3, with D perhaps TRBD1 (6 bases). This CDR3 spans 16 amino acids. Trimming removed 4 bases from V and 0 bases from J, with 14 bases in between. Germline CDR1 reads LNHNV; CDR2 reads YYDKDF (reference sequence).

The chain employs TRBV18 and TRBJ2-2; D possibly corresponds to TRBD2 (5 bases). The V gene's germline CDR1 is KGHSH and CDR2 LQKENI. Trimming took off 5 bases at V and 1 base at J, with 11 bases between the two ends. This CDR3 has 15 residues. CDR3 amino acids: CASSLGRGNTGELFF. For the CDR3, the DNA is TGTGCCAGCTCATTAGGACGGGGGAACACCGGGGAGCTGTTTTTT. Full variable domain (missing parts from reference TRBV18 and TRBJ2-2): NAGVMQNPRHLVRRRGQEARLRCSPMKGHSHVYWYRQLPEEGLKFMVYLQKENIIDESGMPKERFSAEFPKEGPSILRIQQVVRGDSAAYFCASSLGRGNTGELFFGEGSRLTVL.

The chain couples TRBV4-1 to TRBJ1-2, with D uncertain. The ends were cut back, 0 bases at V and 2 bases at J, with 7 bases in the middle. The CDR3 is made up of 14 amino acids. Germline lookup yields CDR1 MGHRA and CDR2 YSYEKL. The CDR3 DNA sequence: TGCGCCAGCAGCCAAGAGGCGGCGAACTATGGCTACACCTTC. As protein: CASSQEAANYGYTF.

V and J are TRBV7-2 and TRBJ2-1; D might be TRBD2 (5 bases). Germline loops: CDR1 SGHTA, CDR2 FQGNSA. V was pared by 1 base and J by 2 bases, with 12 bases between. The CDR3 sequence is 16 residues long. CDR3 DNA sequence: TGTGCCAGCAGCTTAGTGAGGGCAGGACCCTACAATGAGCAGTTCTTC. Amino acid sequence: CASSLVRAGPYNEQFF.